A single sample is the source of the 14 T cell receptor beta chains below, sequenced in a study of cytomegalovirus exposure and HLA in healthy donors. Primers for the PCR totalled 60 Vbeta and 13 Jbeta. The protocol was immunoSEQ multiplex PCR, while the TCRdb copy is restricted to in-frame clones and leaves out a portion. The sample has about 200,000 clones; approximately 85% are singletons. Material: PBMCs. These receptors originate from a woman aged 45 to 65 in good health and CMV-seropositive.

The J gene is TRBJ1-1, the V gene TRBV4-2, with 8 bases that match TRBD1. Germline CDR1 LGHNA, CDR2 YNFKEQ. Unmatched junction bases numbered 6, after V lost 1 base and J lost 5 bases. This CDR3 spans 15 amino acids. The DNA of the CDR3 is TGTGCCAGCAGCCAAGCTGGACAGGGTGGTACTGAAGCTTTCTTT. The encoded protein is CASSQAGQGGTEAFF.

The chain couples TRBV7-2 to TRBJ2-3; tentatively, D is TRBD1 (5 bases). Germline lookup yields CDR1 SGHTA and CDR2 FQGNSA. The V end was cut by 6 bases, the J end by 4 bases, with 11 bases between. The CDR3 has 13 amino acids. The CDR3 sequence: CASSRGLADTQYF. The DNA for the CDR3 is TGTGCCAGCAGTAGGGGATTGGCAGATACGCAGTATTTT. Supplemented by reference TRBV7-2 and TRBJ2-3, the full variable domain reads GAGVSQSPSNKVTEKGKDVELRCDPISGHTALYWYRQSLGQGLEFLIYFQGNSAPDKSGLPSDRFSAERTGGSVSTLTIQRTQQEDSAVYLCASSRGLADTQYFGPGTRLTVL.

The rearrangement links TRBV7-6 to TRBJ2-1; 9 positions agree with TRBD1. The junction had 7 bases not matched to a gene; V was cut back by 5 bases and J by 5 bases. CDR1 is SGHVS and CDR2 is FNYEAQ in the germline V gene. CDR3 size: 15 residues. In DNA, the CDR3 is TGTGCCAGCAGCCTGGGGACAGGGTCGCACAATGAGCAGTTCTTC. It encodes CASSLGTGSHNEQFF.

The rearrangement joins TRBV7-2 to TRBJ2-5; D is perhaps TRBD2 (5 bases). Germline V gene lookup returns CDR1 SGHTA and CDR2 FQGNSA. The CDR3 is 16 amino acids. Trimming stripped 1 base from V and 1 base from J, with 13 bases between. The CDR3 coding sequence is TGTGCCAGCAGCTTAGATGGAGGATGGGTCCAAGAGACCCAGTACTTC. It encodes CASSLDGGWVQETQYF.

This rearrangement joins TRBV27 to TRBJ2-3, with 12 bases lining up with TRBD2. This CDR3 region has 17 residues. CDR1 and CDR2 from the germline V gene are MNHEY and SMNVEV (reference sequence). The V and J ends lost 0 bases and 7 bases, in that order; junction bases with no gene match: 8. The CDR3 DNA follows: TGTGCCAGCAGTTTATCTATGACTAGCGGGGGCTCGAATACGCAGTATTTT. Translating gives CASSLSMTSGGSNTQYF.

The CDR3 DNA follows: TGTGCCAGCAGGGAAACTAGCGGGAAGCCTCGAGATACGCAGTATTTT. Its translation: CASRETSGKPRDTQYF. The rearrangement uses TRBV2 and TRBJ2-3; 10 bases line up with TRBD2. The CDR3 loop spans 16 amino acids. Germline lookup yields CDR1 SNHLY and CDR2 FYNNEI. The ends lost 6 bases at V and 5 bases at J; junction bases unmatched: 11.

This clone has just a few counts. V usage is TRBV5-8 and J usage is TRBJ2-1; TRBD2 matches at 13 bases. Germline V gene sequence: CDR1 SGHTS, CDR2 YDEGEE. V lost 4 bases to trimming and J lost 5 bases; unmatched junction nucleotides: 3. The CDR3 has 15 amino acids. The CDR3 region is CASSIGLAGDNEQFF. The CDR3 DNA reads TGTGCCAGCAGCATCGGACTAGCGGGGGACAATGAGCAGTTCTTC.

The CDR3 protein is CASGLAGLQETQYF. CDR3 sequence (DNA): TGTGCCAGCGGACTAGCGGGCCTCCAAGAGACCCAGTACTTC. The gene calls are TRBV6-6 and TRBJ2-5; 11 bases are shared with TRBD2. CDR3 length equals 14 residues. The germline gives CDR1 MNHNY, CDR2 SVGAGI (reference sequence). V shed 8 bases, J shed 1 base, and the junction held 3 bases outside the gene matches.

The chain has TRBV7-2 and TRBJ1-1; no reliable D call. V was cut by 1 base and J by 0 bases, with 9 bases left in between. CDR1 is SGHTA, CDR2 FQGNSA, per germline. CDR3 length equals 15 residues. CDR3 bases: TGTGCCAGCAGCTTAGGAGCAAAATTGAACACTGAAGCTTTCTTT. Encoded protein: CASSLGAKLNTEAFF.

The CDR3, as DNA: TGTGCCAGCAGCTTAGTGGCGGGAGTAGGAGATACGCAGTATTTT. This encodes CASSLVAGVGDTQYF. The V and J genes are TRBV7-6 and TRBJ2-3; TRBD2 matches 7 bases. The V gene end was trimmed by 1 base and the J gene end by 5 bases; junction bases not matched to a gene: 6. Germline CDR1 is SGHVS and CDR2 is FNYEAQ. This CDR3 is 15 amino acids long.

This clone was counted once. In the same sample, other DNA sequences code for this CDR3. CDR3 in DNA: TGTGCCAGCAGTATACTAGCGGCAGATACGCAGTATTTT. As protein: CASSILAADTQYF. This chain links TRBV27 with TRBJ2-3, with 8 bases identical to TRBD2. The CDR3 sequence is 13 residues long. The V segment lost 5 bases and the J segment 4 bases; nucleotides outside the gene matches: 2. Per the germline V gene, CDR1 is MNHEY and CDR2 is SMNVEV (reference sequence).

The V gene is TRBV6-6, the J gene TRBJ2-1; weak D call: TRBD2 (6 bases). The germline CDR1 and CDR2 sequences are MNHNY and SVGAGI (reference sequence). Trimming removed 6 bases from V and 3 bases from J, with 9 bases in between. This CDR3 is built from 13 residues. The CDR3 is CASSGGDYNEQFF. The CDR3 DNA follows: TGTGCCAGCAGCGGGGGAGACTACAATGAGCAGTTCTTC.

This rearrangement joins TRBV2 to TRBJ2-1; TRBD2 matches at 10 bases. There are 15 residues in the CDR3. Germline trimming cut 2 bases from V and 10 bases from J; bases unmatched to any gene: 8. Germline loops: CDR1 SNHLY, CDR2 FYNNEI. The CDR3 nucleotides read TGTGCCAGCAGTGAAAAGCGGGGGGGTTGGGAGGAGCAGTTCTTC. Protein: CASSEKRGGWEEQFF.

This chain connects TRBV28 to TRBJ2-7; D perhaps matches TRBD2 (6 bases). Germline CDR1 and CDR2: MDHEN and SYDVKM. The V and J ends lost 8 bases and 3 bases respectively, with 17 bases between them. CDR3 length equals 14 residues. The CDR3 loop is CASYGTSGVYEQYF. The DNA for the CDR3 is TGTGCCAGCTATGGGACCTCGGGGGTCTACGAGCAGTACTTC. The full variable domain, its missing parts supplied by reference TRBV28 and TRBJ2-7, is DVKVTQSSRYLVKRTGEKVFLECVQDMDHENMFWYRQDPGLGLRLIYFSYDVKMKEKGDIPEGYSVSREKKERFSLILESASTNQTSMYLCASYGTSGVYEQYFGPGTRLTVT.